This T cell receptor (beta chain) was captured by sequencing in a study of radiation and T cells in renal cell carcinoma. Only in-frame clones appear in the TCRdb table, and some are missing; sequencing was by immunoSEQ multiplex PCR. In the table there are 97,000 or so clones, roughly 82% of which are singletons. Documented time point: blood 4 weeks post-SBRT, at nephrectomy. Treatment denoted: 15 Gy SBRT to primary tumor, nephrectomy 4 weeks later. Nephrectomy followed 15 Gy stereotactic body radiation by 4 weeks. The germline CDR1 and CDR2 sequences are SNHLY and FYNNEI. This CDR3 region has 17 residues. V was clipped by 4 bases and J by 0 bases, with 16 bases between them.

This chain uses TRBV2 with TRBJ2-1, with D tentatively TRBD1 or TRBD2 (6 bases each). The sample consisted of blood, taken from a patient whose treatment included radiotherapy and nephrectomy. The receptor was derived from a man aged 55 to 70 with renal cell carcinoma. Here the CDR3 reads CASSVPPGGSSYNEQFF. As DNA, the CDR3 is TGTGCCAGCAGTGTCCCCCCCGGGGGCAGCTCCTACAATGAGCAGTTCTTC.